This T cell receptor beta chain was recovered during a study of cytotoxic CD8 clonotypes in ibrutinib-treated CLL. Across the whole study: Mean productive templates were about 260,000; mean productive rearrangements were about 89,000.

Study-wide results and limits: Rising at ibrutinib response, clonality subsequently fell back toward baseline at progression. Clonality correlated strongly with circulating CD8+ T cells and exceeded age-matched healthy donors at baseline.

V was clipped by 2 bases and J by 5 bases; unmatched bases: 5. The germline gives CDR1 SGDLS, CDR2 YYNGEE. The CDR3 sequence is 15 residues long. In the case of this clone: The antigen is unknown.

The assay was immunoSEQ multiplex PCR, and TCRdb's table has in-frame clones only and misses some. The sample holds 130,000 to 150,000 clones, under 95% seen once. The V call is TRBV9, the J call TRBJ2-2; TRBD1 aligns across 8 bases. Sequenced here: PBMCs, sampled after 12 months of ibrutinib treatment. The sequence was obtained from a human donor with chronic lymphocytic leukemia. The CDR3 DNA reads TGTGCCAGCAGCGTGCAGGACAGGGTGACCGGGGAGCTGTTTTTT. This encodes CASSVQDRVTGELFF.